Below are 17 T cell receptor beta chains sequenced from a single sample in a study of T cells in narcolepsy. The data were produced by immunoSEQ multiplex PCR, yet TCRdb's version contains in-frame clones alone and is incomplete. The repertoire holds 25,000 to 35,000 clones, with roughly 82% as singletons. Sequenced material: CD45RA- memory CD4+ T cells from PBMCs. The receptor source for this set is a human donor with narcolepsy.

In the case of this clone: One end of the junction is discordant with germline, which a read error may explain. The chain recombines TRBV5-1 with TRBJ1-5; D is perhaps TRBD1 (6 bases). CDR3 length: 15 residues. Germline CDR1 reads SGHRS; CDR2 reads YFSETQ. The CDR3 sequence: CASGFPGTPNQPQHF. CDR3 DNA: TGCGCCAGCGGCTTCCCAGGGACACCTAATCAGCCCCAGCATTTT.

Points on this clone: The junction does not match germline at one end; this may be a read error. This CDR3 is CAGSLLGQGAGEQYF. In DNA form, the CDR3 reads TGCGCCGGCAGCTTGTTGGGACAGGGGGCAGGGGAGCAGTACTTC. The J gene is TRBJ2-7, the V gene TRBV5-1; 12 bases map to TRBD1. Germline V gene data show CDR1 as SGHRS and CDR2 as YFSETQ. This CDR3 is 15 amino acids long.

In the case of this clone: Relative to the germline gene, one junction end is altered; a read error may explain this. V usage is TRBV7-2 and J usage is TRBJ1-1; D perhaps matches TRBD1 (5 bases). CDR3 length: 12 residues. Germline V lookup: CDR1 SGHTA, CDR2 FQGNSA. The CDR3 loop is CAGSLARGRAFF. DNA for the CDR3: TGTGCCGGCAGCTTAGCGAGGGGACGTGCTTTCTTT.

The CDR3: CASGGGPQETQYF. The CDR3 coding sequence is TGCGCCAGCGGAGGGGGGCCCCAAGAGACCCAGTACTTC. The J gene is TRBJ2-5, the V gene TRBV10-2; possibly TRBD1 or TRBD2 for D (6 bases each). V lost 8 bases to trimming and J lost 1 base, with 11 bases between them. Germline lookup yields CDR1 WSHSY and CDR2 SAAADI. The CDR3 consists of 13 residues.

This chain uses TRBV11-3 with TRBJ2-7, with TRBD2 matching 11 bases. Germline CDR1 reads SGHNT; CDR2 reads YENEEA. The CDR3 loop spans 15 amino acids. The trim removed 6 bases at V and 4 bases at J, leaving 8 bases unmatched. The CDR3: CASSPSGRTTYEQYF. CDR3 DNA: TGTGCCAGCAGTCCTAGCGGGAGGACGACATACGAGCAGTACTTC.

The rearrangement links TRBV7-9 to TRBJ2-5; no definite D call. Germline V gene data show CDR1 as SEHNR and CDR2 as FQNEAQ (reference sequence). The CDR3 length is 12 residues. Between the trimmed V and J ends, which lost 4 bases and 3 bases, there was a span of 6 bases. The CDR3 sequence: CASSYFEETQYF. For the CDR3, the DNA is TGTGCCAGCAGCTATTTCGAAGAGACCCAGTACTTC.

The chain has TRBV5-1 and TRBJ1-4, with 8 bases matching TRBD1. The V segment lost 4 bases and the J segment 7 bases; nucleotides outside the gene matches: 9. This CDR3 comprises 15 residues. Germline values: CDR1 SGHRS, CDR2 YFSETQ. In DNA, the CDR3 is TGCGCCAGCAGCCTCAATCAGGGGGCTGGTGAAAAACTGTTTTTT. Its translation is CASSLNQGAGEKLFF.

By proportion, this clone is medium-sized. In the same sample, other DNA sequences code for this CDR3. This rearrangement joins TRBV10-3 to TRBJ1-3; 7 bases map to TRBD1. Germline trimming cut 8 bases from V and 0 bases from J; bases unmatched to any gene: 1. CDR3 length equals 13 residues. In germline, CDR1 is ENHRY, CDR2 SYGVKD. CDR3 in amino acids: CAIRDSSGNTIYF. Here the CDR3 DNA reads TGTGCCATCCGGGACAGCTCTGGAAACACCATATATTTT.

In its sample, this clone was seen a few times. The V gene is TRBV29-1, the J gene TRBJ1-3; D remains unclear. The germline CDR1 and CDR2 sequences are SQVTM and ANQGSEA. This CDR3 contains 12 residues. Trimming shortened V by 2 bases and J by 0 bases, and 2 bases separated the two germline ends. The CDR3 spells CSVESSGNTIYF. Written as DNA, the CDR3 is TGCAGCGTTGAAAGCTCTGGAAACACCATATATTTT.

This clone appeared a few times. The chain has TRBV27 and TRBJ1-4; D is possibly TRBD1 (5 bases). CDR1 is MNHEY, CDR2 SMNVEV, per germline (reference sequence). The CDR3 has 18 amino acids. V gave up 8 bases and J gave up 10 bases, with 32 bases separating them. Written as DNA, the CDR3 is TGTGCCAGCCCCTCCTACCAATTCAAAGGGACGGTAGTTAGAAAACTGTTTTTT. Protein product: CASPSYQFKGTVVRKLFF.

The V gene is TRBV2, the J gene TRBJ2-2; 8 bases fit TRBD1. The CDR3 totals 15 residues. The ends lost 6 bases at V and 2 bases at J; junction bases unmatched: 5. CDR1 is SNHLY and CDR2 is FYNNEI in the germline V gene. As DNA, the CDR3 is TGTGCCAGCAGCGGACAGGGAAGAAACACCGGGGAGCTGTTTTTT. Amino acids: CASSGQGRNTGELFF.

The chain is built from TRBV25-1 and TRBJ1-1, with D possibly matching TRBD1 (5 bases). This CDR3 has 13 residues. Germline loops: CDR1 MGHDK, CDR2 SYGVNS. Trimming shortened V by 8 bases and J by 0 bases, and 10 bases separated the two germline ends. CDR3 region: CASQTVMNTEAFF. The CDR3 region has the DNA TGTGCCAGCCAGACAGTAATGAACACTGAAGCTTTCTTT. The complete variable domain, with remaining parts taken from reference TRBV25-1 and TRBJ1-1, reads EADIYQTPRYLVIGTGKKITLECSQTMGHDKMYWYQQDPGMELHLIHYSYGVNSTEKGDLSSESTVSRIRTEHFPLTLESARPSHTSQYLCASQTVMNTEAFFGQGTRLTVV.

This clone was seen a few times. This chain uses TRBV27 with TRBJ1-5; 9 bases line up with TRBD1. Trimming removed 5 bases from V and 3 bases from J; junction bases left unmatched: 8. This CDR3 is 16 amino acids long. Germline V lookup: CDR1 MNHEY, CDR2 SMNVEV (reference sequence). CDR3 region: CASSAGQGRNNQPQHF. The CDR3 nucleotides read TGTGCCAGCAGTGCCGGACAGGGGCGGAACAATCAGCCCCAGCATTTT.

This chain uses TRBV10-2 with TRBJ1-1; unclear D gene. The V end lost 2 bases, the J end lost 9 bases, and 13 bases lay between the germline ends. Germline loops: CDR1 WSHSY, CDR2 SAAADI. The CDR3 runs to 13 residues. This CDR3 reads CASSEIRASQAFF. As DNA, the CDR3 is TGCGCCAGCAGTGAGATAAGGGCGAGTCAAGCTTTCTTT.

This chain links TRBV6-9 with TRBJ2-7, with D unresolved. The CDR3 runs 15 residues. CDR1 and CDR2 from the germline V gene are MNHGY and SVAAGI. Trimming took off 3 bases at V and 10 bases at J, with 22 bases between the two ends. CDR3 loop: CASSYSTFLAALQYF. The CDR3 DNA follows: TGTGCCAGCAGTTACTCGACATTTTTGGCAGCCCTCCAGTACTTC.

This sequence joins TRBV2 and TRBJ2-7; TRBD1 agrees at 9 bases. Unmatched junction bases numbered 15, after V lost 5 bases and J lost 4 bases. The CDR3 runs to 17 residues. Germline lookup yields CDR1 SNHLY and CDR2 FYNNEI. CDR3 nucleotide sequence: TGTGCCAGCAGTAAACCTCCTGGGACAGGGAGGGGGTACGAGCAGTACTTC. Amino acid sequence: CASSKPPGTGRGYEQYF.

The genes are TRBV7-6 and TRBJ1-4, with D perhaps TRBD1 (6 bases). This CDR3 contains 15 residues. Trimming removed 2 bases at V and 7 bases at J, with 14 bases between. Germline V lookup: CDR1 SGHVS, CDR2 FNYEAQ. The CDR3 DNA follows: TGTGCCAGCAGCTTACTCACAGGGATGGGTGAAAAACTGTTTTTT. Its protein is CASSLLTGMGEKLFF.